This record looks at one T cell receptor (beta chain) sequence and its context. The antigen is not known. This CDR3 spans 17 amino acids. Trimming pared 0 bases from V and 3 bases from J, leaving 17 bases between. Germline assignment: CDR1 LNHNV and CDR2 YYDKDF (reference sequence). Terminally differentiated effector memory CD45RA+ cells were excluded by CCR7 positive selection of CD45RO-negative cells. Nashville, Tennessee was home to all donors, who were Caucasian adults. The sample belongs to a study of shared clonotypes between healthy human individuals. The study, taken as a whole, reports: Naive subsets generally exceeded memory subsets in estimated richness.

On sorted subsets, replicate PCRs used 200 to 250 ng DNA, or about 30,000 T cell genomes. Study processing details: ImmunoSEQ yielded junction-only sequences lacking quality scores, so filtering differed. Using immunoSEQ multiplex PCR, the repertoire was profiled, and TCRdb retains in-frame clones only, with some absent. D and trimming come from the DNA, and the V and J calls and clone size come from that table. Found here are about 2.1 million clones, around 95% of them singletons; the top ten hold 1.5% to 2%. The chain employs TRBV15 and TRBJ1-2; TRBD1 might be the D (6 bases). Sequenced material: naive CD8+ T cells from PBMCs. This TCR was sampled from a young man in good health. Some clones in this sample may be carry-over from other donors' samples. The CDR3, as DNA: TGTGCCACCAGCAGAGATCTTAGGACAGTTCGTGACTATGGCTACACCTTC. This encodes CATSRDLRTVRDYGYTF.